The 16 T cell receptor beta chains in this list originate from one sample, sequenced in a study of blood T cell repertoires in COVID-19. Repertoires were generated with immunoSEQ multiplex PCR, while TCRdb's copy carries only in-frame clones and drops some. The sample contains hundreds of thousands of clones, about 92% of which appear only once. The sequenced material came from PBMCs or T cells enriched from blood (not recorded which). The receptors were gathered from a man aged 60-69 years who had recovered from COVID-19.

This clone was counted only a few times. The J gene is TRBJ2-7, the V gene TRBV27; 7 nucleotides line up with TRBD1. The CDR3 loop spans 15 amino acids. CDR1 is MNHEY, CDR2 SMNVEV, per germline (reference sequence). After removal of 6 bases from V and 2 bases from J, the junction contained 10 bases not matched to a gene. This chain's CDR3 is CASSQRQGKTYEQYF. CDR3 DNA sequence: TGTGCCAGCAGCCAACGACAGGGTAAAACCTACGAGCAGTACTTC.

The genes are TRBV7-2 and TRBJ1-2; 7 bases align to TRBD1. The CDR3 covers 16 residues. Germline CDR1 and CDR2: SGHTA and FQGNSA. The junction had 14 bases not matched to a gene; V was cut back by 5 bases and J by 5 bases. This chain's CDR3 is CASSLVHLGTVYGYTF. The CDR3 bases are TGTGCCAGCAGCCTAGTCCACCTAGGGACAGTTTATGGCTACACCTTC.

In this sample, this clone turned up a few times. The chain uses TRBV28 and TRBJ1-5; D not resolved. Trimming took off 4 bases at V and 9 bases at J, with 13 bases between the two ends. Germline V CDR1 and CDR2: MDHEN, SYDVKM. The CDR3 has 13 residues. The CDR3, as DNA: TGTGCCAGCAGTTCAGGCCTGTCGTGGCCCCAGCATTTT. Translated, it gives CASSSGLSWPQHF. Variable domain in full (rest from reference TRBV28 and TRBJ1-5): DVKVTQSSRYLVKRTGEKVFLECVQDMDHENMFWYRQDPGLGLRLIYFSYDVKMKEKGDIPEGYSVSREKKERFSLILESASTNQTSMYLCASSSGLSWPQHFGDGTRLSIL.

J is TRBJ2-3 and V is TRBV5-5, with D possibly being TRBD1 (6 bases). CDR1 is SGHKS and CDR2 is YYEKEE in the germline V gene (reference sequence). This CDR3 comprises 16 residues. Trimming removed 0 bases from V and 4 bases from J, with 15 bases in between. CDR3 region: CASSLAGAQDADTQYF. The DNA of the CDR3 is TGTGCCAGCAGCTTGGCAGGGGCGCAAGACGCAGATACGCAGTATTTT.

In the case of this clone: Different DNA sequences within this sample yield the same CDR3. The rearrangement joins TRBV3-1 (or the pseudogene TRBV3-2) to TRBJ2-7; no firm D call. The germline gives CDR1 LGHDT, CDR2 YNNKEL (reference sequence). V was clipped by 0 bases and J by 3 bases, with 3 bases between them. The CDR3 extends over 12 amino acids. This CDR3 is CASSQDIYEQYF. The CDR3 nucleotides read TGTGCCAGCAGCCAAGATATCTACGAGCAGTACTTC.

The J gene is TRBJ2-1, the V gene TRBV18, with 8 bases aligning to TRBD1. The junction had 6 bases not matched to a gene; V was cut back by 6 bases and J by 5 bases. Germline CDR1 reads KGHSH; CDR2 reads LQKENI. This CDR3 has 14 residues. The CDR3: CASSPGQGHNEQFF. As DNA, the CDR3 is TGTGCCAGCTCTCCCGGACAGGGCCACAATGAGCAGTTCTTC.

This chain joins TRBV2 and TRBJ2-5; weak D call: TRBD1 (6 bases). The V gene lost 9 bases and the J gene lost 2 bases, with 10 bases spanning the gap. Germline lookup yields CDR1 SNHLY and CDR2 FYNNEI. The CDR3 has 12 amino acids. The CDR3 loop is CASGQLQETQYF. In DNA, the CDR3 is TGTGCCAGTGGACAGCTACAAGAGACCCAGTACTTC.

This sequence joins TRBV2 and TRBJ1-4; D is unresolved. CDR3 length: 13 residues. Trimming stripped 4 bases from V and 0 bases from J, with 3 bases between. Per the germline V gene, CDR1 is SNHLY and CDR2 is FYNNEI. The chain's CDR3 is CASSAATNEKLFF. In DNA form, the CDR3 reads TGTGCCAGCAGTGCTGCAACTAATGAAAAACTGTTTTTT.

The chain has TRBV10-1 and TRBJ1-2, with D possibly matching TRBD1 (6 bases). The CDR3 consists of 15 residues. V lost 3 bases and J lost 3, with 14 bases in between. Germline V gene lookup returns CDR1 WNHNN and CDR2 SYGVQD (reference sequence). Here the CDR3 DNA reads TGCGCCAGCAGTGACTTGGGGGCGTCCGACTATGGCTACACCTTC. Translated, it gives CASSDLGASDYGYTF.

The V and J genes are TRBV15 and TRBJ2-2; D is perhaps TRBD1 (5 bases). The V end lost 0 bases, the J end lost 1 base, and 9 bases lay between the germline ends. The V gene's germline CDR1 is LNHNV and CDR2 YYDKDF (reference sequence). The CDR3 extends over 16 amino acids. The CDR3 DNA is TGTGCCACCAGCAGAGAAACAGGTGGGAACACCGGGGAGCTGTTTTTT. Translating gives CATSRETGGNTGELFF.

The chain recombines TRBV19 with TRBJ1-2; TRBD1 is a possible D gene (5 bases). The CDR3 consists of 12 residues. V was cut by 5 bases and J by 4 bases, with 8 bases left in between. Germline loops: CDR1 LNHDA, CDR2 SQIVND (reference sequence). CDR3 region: CASSRGTYGYTF. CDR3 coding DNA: TGTGCCAGTAGTCGGGGGACCTATGGCTACACCTTC.

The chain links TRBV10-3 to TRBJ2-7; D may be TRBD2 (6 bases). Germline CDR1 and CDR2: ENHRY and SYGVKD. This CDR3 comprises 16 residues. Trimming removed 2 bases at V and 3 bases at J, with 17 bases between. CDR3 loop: CAISEHHLGGIYEQYF. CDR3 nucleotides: TGTGCCATCAGTGAGCACCATCTGGGAGGTATCTACGAGCAGTACTTC.

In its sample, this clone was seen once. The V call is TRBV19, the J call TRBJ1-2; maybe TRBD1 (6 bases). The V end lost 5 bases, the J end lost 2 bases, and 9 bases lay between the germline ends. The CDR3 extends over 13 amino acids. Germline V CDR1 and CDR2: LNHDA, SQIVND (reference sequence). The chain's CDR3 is CASSPDRNYGYTF. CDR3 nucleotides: TGTGCCAGTAGTCCCGACAGGAACTATGGCTACACCTTC.

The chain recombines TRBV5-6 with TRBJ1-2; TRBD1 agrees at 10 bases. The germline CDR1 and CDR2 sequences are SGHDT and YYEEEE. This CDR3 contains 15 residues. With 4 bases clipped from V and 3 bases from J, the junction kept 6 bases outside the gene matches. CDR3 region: CASSPTGGADYGYTF. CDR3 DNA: TGTGCCAGCAGCCCGACAGGGGGCGCTGACTATGGCTACACCTTC.

In DNA, the CDR3 is TGTGCCAGCAGCCCGACTAGCGGGAGGGCGTCCTACGAGCAGTACTTC. As protein: CASSPTSGRASYEQYF. The V gene is TRBV21-1, the J gene TRBJ2-7; TRBD2, the table's D call, lacks a check against the DNA. TRBV21-1 is a pseudogene. The CDR3 totals 16 residues.

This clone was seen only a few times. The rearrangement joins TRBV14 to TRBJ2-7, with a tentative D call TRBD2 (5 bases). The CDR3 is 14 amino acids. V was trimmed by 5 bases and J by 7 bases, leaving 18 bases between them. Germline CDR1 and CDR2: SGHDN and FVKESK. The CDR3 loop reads CASSGRAWTSEQYF. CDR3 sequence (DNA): TGTGCCAGCAGCGGAAGGGCTTGGACTTCGGAGCAGTACTTC.